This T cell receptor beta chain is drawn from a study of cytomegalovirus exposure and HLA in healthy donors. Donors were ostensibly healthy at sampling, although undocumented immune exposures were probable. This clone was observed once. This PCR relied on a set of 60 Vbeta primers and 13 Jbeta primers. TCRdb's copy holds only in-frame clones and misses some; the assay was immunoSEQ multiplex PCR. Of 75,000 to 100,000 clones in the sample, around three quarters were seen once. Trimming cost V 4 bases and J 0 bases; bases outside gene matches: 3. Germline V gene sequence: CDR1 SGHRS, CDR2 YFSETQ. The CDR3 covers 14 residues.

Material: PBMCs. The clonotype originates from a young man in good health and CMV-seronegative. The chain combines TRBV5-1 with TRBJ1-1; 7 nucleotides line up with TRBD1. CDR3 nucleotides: TGCGCCAGCAGCGCCGGGACAGTGAACACTGAAGCTTTCTTT. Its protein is CASSAGTVNTEAFF. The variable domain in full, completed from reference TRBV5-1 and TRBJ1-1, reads KAGVTQTPRYLIKTRGQQVTLSCSPISGHRSVSWYQQTPGQGLQFLFEYFSETQRNKGNFPGRFSGRQFSNSRSEMNVSTLELGDSALYLCASSAGTVNTEAFFGQGTRLTVV.